The rows below give T cell receptor beta chains drawn from one sample of a study of T cell responses to AZD1222 COVID-19 vaccine. Generated by immunoSEQ multiplex PCR, the TCRdb table keeps only in-frame clones and is missing some. The profile covers about 46,000 clones, with over 85% appearing a single time and around 1.1% taken by the ten largest. The sample consisted of peripheral blood, taken 28 days after the second AZD1222 dose. The receptors stem from an adult who received the AZD1222 COVID-19 vaccine. Each CDR3 is given with its conserved first and last residue. A D gene is named only where the DNA matches it firmly. The size entry is marked missing in some rows and otherwise reads once, few, many or a size class.

>-|TRBV27|TRBJ2-2|-
CASTSLLRQASTGELFF
TGTGCCAGCACTTCTTTACTCCGACAGGCTTCCACCGGGGAGCTGTTTTTT
>-|TRBV24-1|TRBJ2-2|-
CATSDRTRGTGELFF
TGTGCCACCAGCGACAGGACCCGGGGCACCGGGGAGCTGTTTTTT
>TRBD2|TRBV7-2|TRBJ2-7|-
CASSKGLAGGEDEQYF
TGTGCCAGCAGCAAGGGACTAGCGGGAGGTGAGGACGAGCAGTACTTC
>TRBD1|TRBV5-1|TRBJ2-1|-
CASSRQGRYNEQFF
TGCGCCAGCAGCCGACAGGGGCGCTACAATGAGCAGTTCTTC
>TRBD2|TRBV7-7|TRBJ2-5|-
CASSRTSGRAETQYF
TGTGCTAGCAGCCGGACTAGCGGGAGGGCAGAGACCCAGTACTTC
>-|TRBV5-4|TRBJ1-1|-
CASSLGGAGNTEAFF
TGTGCCAGCAGCTTGGGCGGAGCCGGGAACACTGAAGCTTTCTTT
>TRBD1|TRBV2|TRBJ1-6|-
CASTRRGQEVYNSPLHF
TGTGCCAGCACCCGAAGAGGACAGGAGGTTTACAATTCACCCCTCCACTTT
>-|TRBV19|TRBJ2-3|-
CASSIRTSTDTQYF
TGTGCCAGTAGTATTCGGACTAGCACAGATACGCAGTATTTT
>-|TRBV5-6|TRBJ1-4|-
CASSSGPGQAGSKLFF
TGTGCCAGCAGCAGCGGGCCGGGTCAGGCAGGCTCAAAACTGTTTTTT
>-|TRBV5-1|TRBJ1-1|-
CASSSDGNTEAFF
TGCGCCAGCAGCTCGGACGGGAACACTGAAGCTTTCTTT
>-|TRBV6-5|TRBJ2-2|-
CASTPLNAGELFF
TGTGCCAGCACCCCTCTGAACGCCGGGGAGCTGTTTTTT
>-|TRBV28|TRBJ1-2|-
CASSFQDYGYTF
TGTGCCAGCAGTTTCCAGGACTATGGCTACACCTTC
>TRBD1|TRBV7-9|TRBJ1-6|-
CASSRTGGSSYNSPLHF
TGTGCCAGCAGCCGAACAGGGGGGAGCTCCTATAATTCACCCCTCCACTTT
>TRBD1|TRBV5-1|TRBJ2-5|-
CASSLVSQGLETQYF
TGCGCCAGCAGCTTGGTATCACAGGGGTTAGAGACCCAGTACTTC
>-|TRBV6-5|TRBJ1-2|once
CASSRGHGYTF
TGTGCCAGCAGTCGGGGGCATGGCTACACCTTC
>-|TRBV7-9|TRBJ1-2|-
CASSLSSTPQEGYTF
TGTGCCAGCAGCTTAAGCTCTACTCCCCAAGAGGGCTACACCTTC
>-|TRBV10-3|TRBJ2-1|once
CAIKVGSGEQFF
TGTGCCATCAAGGTAGGGAGTGGTGAGCAGTTCTTC
>-|TRBV6-1|TRBJ1-4|once
CASSETEKLFF
TGTGCCAGCAGTGAAACAGAAAAACTGTTTTTT
>TRBD1|TRBV3-1/TRBV3-2|TRBJ1-2|-
CASSQGTGANYGYTF
TGTGCCAGCAGCCAAGGAACAGGGGCTAACTATGGCTACACCTTC
>-|TRBV4-1|TRBJ2-1|-
CASSQELSSNEQFF
TGCGCCAGCAGCCAAGAATTAAGCTCCAATGAGCAGTTCTTC
>-|TRBV7-9|TRBJ1-1|-
CASSPGGGPEAFF
TGTGCCAGCAGCCCCGGAGGGGGTCCTGAAGCTTTCTTT
>TRBD1|TRBV7-6|TRBJ1-2|-
CASSLDGTGPRGYTF
TGTGCCAGCAGCTTAGATGGGACAGGGCCTCGAGGCTACACCTTC
>-|TRBV6-5|TRBJ2-3|-
CASRDYFRDTQYF
TGTGCCAGCAGGGACTATTTCAGAGATACGCAGTATTTT
>-|TRBV21-1|TRBJ2-3|-
CASSKGCNTQYF
TGTGCCAGCAGCAAAGGCTGTAATACGCAGTATTTT
>-|TRBV13|TRBJ2-7|-
CASSRENEQYF
TGTGCCAGCAGCCGTGAGAACGAGCAGTACTTC
>-|TRBV10-2|TRBJ2-7|-
CASRDYGPSDEQYF
TGCGCCAGCAGGGACTATGGTCCCTCCGACGAGCAGTACTTC
>TRBD2|TRBV7-2|TRBJ2-7|-
CASSLSSGNSYEQYF
TGTGCCAGCAGCTTATCTAGCGGGAACTCCTACGAGCAGTACTTC
>TRBD1|TRBV10-1|TRBJ2-5|-
CASSQRQGTAETQYF
TGCGCCAGCAGCCAACGACAGGGTACCGCCGAGACCCAGTACTTC
>-|TRBV5-5|TRBJ2-7|-
CASSFRQGLVPYEQYF
TGTGCCAGCAGCTTCCGACAGGGACTGGTACCCTACGAGCAGTACTTC
>TRBD1|TRBV7-6|TRBJ1-1|medium-sized
CASSLQGGNTEAFF
TGTGCCAGCAGCTTACAGGGGGGGAACACTGAAGCTTTCTTT
>-|TRBV9|TRBJ2-2|-
CASSLAAGAIGELFF
TGTGCCAGCAGCCTAGCCGCGGGGGCGATCGGGGAGCTGTTTTTT
>-|TRBV9|TRBJ2-7|-
CASSPGVGGSYEQYF
TGTGCCAGCAGCCCCGGAGTCGGAGGCTCCTACGAGCAGTACTTC
>TRBD2|TRBV2|TRBJ2-7|-
CASTRPGTSDLSYEQYF
TGTGCCAGCACCCGACCGGGGACTAGCGATCTCTCCTACGAGCAGTACTTC
>TRBD2|TRBV5-4|TRBJ2-1|-
CASSLATSSNEQFF
TGTGCCAGCAGCTTGGCGACTAGCAGCAATGAGCAGTTCTTC
>-|TRBV27|TRBJ1-5|-
CASSPVGDQPQHF
TGTGCCAGCAGTCCGGTAGGGGATCAGCCCCAGCATTTT
>-|TRBV7-9|TRBJ2-2|-
CASSLAYTGELFF
TGTGCCAGCAGCTTAGCGTACACCGGGGAGCTGTTTTTT
>-|TRBV30|TRBJ1-4|-
CAWTDGANEKLFF
TGTGCCTGGACCGACGGGGCTAATGAAAAACTGTTTTTT
>-|TRBV12-3/TRBV12-4|TRBJ1-1|few
CASSLWGLPEAFF
TGTGCCAGCAGTTTATGGGGGTTGCCTGAAGCTTTCTTT
>-|TRBV29-1|TRBJ1-1|-
CSVTGLNTEAFF
TGCAGCGTTACAGGACTTAACACTGAAGCTTTCTTT
>TRBD1|TRBV7-7|TRBJ1-3|-
CASSEGTGAGNTIYF
TGTGCCAGCAGCGAGGGGACAGGGGCTGGAAACACCATATATTTT
>TRBD2|TRBV28|TRBJ2-1|few
CASSPGTSGKNEQFF
TGTGCCAGCAGCCCCGGGACTAGCGGAAAGAATGAGCAGTTCTTC